What follows are 30 T cell receptor beta chains derived from one specimen sequenced in a study of blood T cell repertoires in COVID-19. Data came from immunoSEQ multiplex PCR; TCRdb stores just in-frame clones and leaves some out. This sample yields some 300,000 clones, of which 85% to 90% are seen a single time; 1% belongs to the top ten. Input material: peripheral blood. Receptors originate from a middle-aged woman with COVID-19, enrolled during active disease.

The chain carries TRBV6-5 and TRBJ1-3; D call uncertain. Germline CDR1 is MNHEY and CDR2 is SVGAGI. The CDR3 extends over 13 amino acids. Trimming stripped 8 bases from V and 1 base from J, with 9 bases between. The DNA for the CDR3 is TGTGCCAGCTTCGGGGAATCTGGAAACACCATATATTTT. Translating it yields CASFGESGNTIYF.

This clone has a handful of counts. This chain connects TRBV4-2 to TRBJ2-7, with 12 bases identical to TRBD1. Germline assignment: CDR1 LGHNA and CDR2 YNFKEQ. This CDR3 comprises 16 residues. J lost 5 bases, V lost 1 base, and 6 bases had no gene match. The CDR3 protein is CASSQVPGQGAHEQYF. The DNA for the CDR3 is TGTGCCAGCAGCCAAGTTCCGGGACAGGGGGCCCACGAGCAGTACTTC.

The chain is built from TRBV14 and TRBJ2-3, with D perhaps TRBD1 (6 bases). Germline CDR1 and CDR2: SGHDN and FVKESK. This CDR3 is built from 16 residues. The ends were cut back, 3 bases at V and 2 bases at J, with 15 bases in the middle. CDR3 protein: CASSHGGTGTTDTQYF. CDR3 coding DNA: TGTGCCAGCAGCCACGGAGGTACAGGGACCACAGATACGCAGTATTTT.

This clone was recorded a few times. The chain links TRBV7-9 to TRBJ1-2, with a possible D match to TRBD1 (5 bases). V dropped 0 bases and J dropped 8 bases, with 19 bases sitting between them. The germline gives CDR1 SEHNR, CDR2 FQNEAQ (reference sequence). The CDR3 consists of 16 residues. For the CDR3, the DNA is TGTGCCAGCAGCTTAGCAGGCGCCTCCTCAAGGGGCGGCTACACCTTC. This sequence encodes CASSLAGASSRGGYTF.

The chain links TRBV27 to TRBJ1-2, with 9 bases fitting TRBD1. The CDR3 length is 14 residues. Germline-derived CDR1 and CDR2 are MNHEY and SMNVEV (reference sequence). J gave up 7 bases and V 6 bases, and 9 bases lay outside the gene matches. This chain's CDR3 is CASRLTGGASGYTF. The CDR3 DNA follows: TGTGCCAGCAGACTGACAGGGGGAGCCTCTGGCTACACCTTC.

There are a few counts of this clone. V gene TRBV9 combines with J gene TRBJ1-6; the match to TRBD1 covers 7 bases. The CDR3 covers 15 residues. From germline, CDR1 is SGDLS and CDR2 YYNGEE. V lost 3 bases, J lost 8 bases, and 8 bases stayed unmatched. CDR3: CASSAPSRGDSPLHF. The CDR3 DNA reads TGTGCCAGCAGCGCCCCCTCCAGGGGGGATTCACCCCTCCACTTT.

V usage is TRBV20-1 and J usage is TRBJ1-2; 7 bases are a match to TRBD1. Per the germline V gene, CDR1 is DFQATT and CDR2 is SNEGSKA (reference sequence). The CDR3 runs 13 residues. The V gene end was trimmed by 3 bases and the J gene end by 5 bases; junction bases not matched to a gene: 6. This chain's CDR3 is CSASSGQVYGYTF. The CDR3 DNA follows: TGCAGTGCTAGTTCCGGACAGGTGTATGGCTACACCTTC.

The rearrangement joins TRBV15 to TRBJ2-1; 11 bases line up with TRBD1. The V gene's germline CDR1 is LNHNV and CDR2 YYDKDF (reference sequence). The CDR3 is 16 amino acids. Trimming cost V 3 bases and J 4 bases; bases outside gene matches: 5. The CDR3 bases are TGTGCCACCAGCAGGAGGGACAGGGGGTTGTACAATGAGCAGTTCTTC. Translation gives CATSRRDRGLYNEQFF.

The chain carries TRBV27 and TRBJ2-1; the D gene is possibly TRBD2 (5 bases). This CDR3 spans 16 amino acids. CDR1 is MNHEY, CDR2 SMNVEV, per germline (reference sequence). V was shortened by 5 bases and J by 3 bases, with 17 bases between the two germline ends. CDR3 sequence: CASSPGFQALYNEQFF. CDR3 bases: TGTGCCAGCAGTCCGGGGTTTCAAGCACTCTACAATGAGCAGTTCTTC.

This clone came up a few times. This chain uses TRBV6-1 with TRBJ1-5; D is uncertain. Between the trimmed V and J ends, which lost 0 bases and 7 bases, there was a span of 10 bases. The CDR3 totals 14 residues. Per the germline V gene, CDR1 is MNHNS and CDR2 is SASEGT. CDR3 protein: CASSEAASLQPQHF. CDR3 DNA: TGTGCCAGCAGTGAAGCGGCCAGTCTGCAGCCCCAGCATTTT.

The rearrangement joins TRBV18 to TRBJ2-1; TRBD1 matches 8 bases. The CDR3 contains 14 residues. The germline V gene has CDR1 KGHSH and CDR2 LQKENI. V was clipped by 4 bases and J by 7 bases; unmatched bases: 6. CDR3 sequence: CASSRLRQGNEQFF. CDR3 sequence (DNA): TGTGCCAGCTCACGACTCCGACAGGGGAATGAGCAGTTCTTC.

This rearrangement joins TRBV28 to TRBJ2-3; D unresolved. Germline V lookup: CDR1 MDHEN, CDR2 SYDVKM. V was trimmed by 3 bases and J by 3 bases, leaving 13 bases between them. The CDR3 totals 15 residues. In DNA, the CDR3 is TGTGCCAGCAGTTTCAGGCTCACACCGACAGATACGCAGTATTTT. Translated, it gives CASSFRLTPTDTQYF.

The chain uses TRBV30 and TRBJ1-2, with TRBD1 identical over 9 bases. Germline lookup yields CDR1 GTSNPN and CDR2 SVGIG (reference sequence). The length of the CDR3 is 15 residues. V lost 3 bases and J lost 3; bases outside the gene matches: 8. The CDR3 sequence: CAWRGKGQGDYGYTF. The CDR3, as DNA: TGTGCCTGGAGGGGGAAGGGACAGGGAGACTATGGCTACACCTTC.

J is TRBJ2-5 and V is TRBV15; 10 bases align to TRBD2. The CDR3 runs to 16 residues. Trimming at V came to 1 base and at J to 5 bases, leaving 7 bases not matched to a gene. Germline V gives CDR1 LNHNV, CDR2 YYDKDF (reference sequence). Written as DNA, the CDR3 is TGTGCCACCAGCAGAGGGACTAGCGGAGCGCCCGAGACCCAGTACTTC. It yields the protein CATSRGTSGAPETQYF.

The rearrangement links TRBV5-1 to TRBJ1-6; 9 positions agree with TRBD1. CDR3 length: 15 residues. Trimming removed 4 bases from V and 5 bases from J; junction bases left unmatched: 4. Germline V CDR1 and CDR2: SGHRS, YFSETQ. CDR3: CASSPRTGDNSPLHF. The CDR3 region has the DNA TGCGCCAGCAGCCCGCGGACAGGGGATAATTCACCCCTCCACTTT.

The chain recombines TRBV29-1 with TRBJ2-3, with 8 positions matching TRBD2. Germline CDR1 SQVTM, CDR2 ANQGSEA. Losses at the gene ends were 7 bases for V and 6 bases for J; bases not matched to a gene: 9. The CDR3 runs 13 residues. Here the CDR3 DNA reads TGCAGCGCGACTAGCGAGGGGGGGGATACGCAGTATTTT. Translating gives CSATSEGGDTQYF.

CDR3 nucleotide sequence: TGCAGCGTAGGTGGGGGACAGGGGGCTGCCTACGAGCAGTACTTC. This gives the protein CSVGGGQGAAYEQYF. The rearrangement uses TRBV29-1 and TRBJ2-7; 12 nucleotides agree with TRBD1. The CDR3 is made up of 15 amino acids. The V gene's germline CDR1 is SQVTM and CDR2 ANQGSEA. The V segment lost 6 bases and the J segment 2 bases; nucleotides outside the gene matches: 8.

The chain has TRBV19 and TRBJ1-2; 8 bases agree with TRBD1. The CDR3 loop spans 11 amino acids. CDR1 and CDR2 from the germline V gene are LNHDA and SQIVND (reference sequence). V trimming: 9 bases; J trimming: 5 bases; junction bases outside the gene matches: 2. The CDR3 sequence is CASGQGYGYTF. DNA for the CDR3: TGTGCCAGCGGACAGGGTTATGGCTACACCTTC.

V is TRBV28 and J is TRBJ1-1; 9 nucleotides align to TRBD1. J lost 3 bases, V lost 3 bases, and 5 bases had no gene match. Germline lookup yields CDR1 MDHEN and CDR2 SYDVKM. This CDR3 has 15 amino acids. CDR3 nucleotides: TGTGCCAGCAGTTTTAGGACAGGGGAATACACTGAAGCTTTCTTT. It translates to CASSFRTGEYTEAFF.

The chain is built from TRBV28 and TRBJ2-5, with D hard to call. The CDR3 extends over 12 amino acids. The germline gives CDR1 MDHEN, CDR2 SYDVKM. Trimming stripped 3 bases from V and 0 bases from J, with 2 bases between. CDR3 protein: CASSFNQETQYF. In nucleotides, the CDR3 is TGTGCCAGCAGTTTCAACCAAGAGACCCAGTACTTC.

The rearrangement joins TRBV7-2 to TRBJ2-4; D perhaps matches TRBD1 (5 bases). The V and J ends lost 6 bases and 0 bases respectively, with 9 bases between them. Germline V gene data show CDR1 as SGHTA and CDR2 as FQGNSA. The CDR3 totals 14 residues. The CDR3 coding sequence is TGTGCCAGCAGTCCAGGGCTAGCCAAAAACATTCAGTACTTC. Translation: CASSPGLAKNIQYF.

The chain links TRBV29-1 to TRBJ1-2; D uncertain. Germline V gene data show CDR1 as SQVTM and CDR2 as ANQGSEA. V lost 7 bases and J lost 0, with 9 bases in between. CDR3 length: 12 amino acids. CDR3 amino acids: CSGRSANYGYTF. The CDR3 DNA reads as TGCAGCGGTCGTTCTGCTAACTATGGCTACACCTTC.

This clone is a singleton in its sample. V and J are TRBV5-1 and TRBJ1-2; D is undetermined. CDR1 is SGHRS, CDR2 YFSETQ, per germline. V was trimmed by 0 bases and J by 0 bases, leaving 9 bases between them. The CDR3 has 15 amino acids. The CDR3 is CASSLAEGTNYGYTF. The DNA for the CDR3 is TGCGCCAGCAGCTTGGCCGAGGGAACTAACTATGGCTACACCTTC.

The chain has TRBV7-2 and TRBJ2-7; D is uncertain. CDR3 length: 13 residues. With 5 bases removed from V and 2 bases from J, the gap between germline ends came to 10 bases. Germline loops: CDR1 SGHTA, CDR2 FQGNSA. The CDR3 protein is CASSPQNPYEQYF. The CDR3 region has the DNA TGTGCCAGCAGCCCTCAGAACCCCTACGAGCAGTACTTC.

The V gene is TRBV5-4, the J gene TRBJ1-1; 11 positions match TRBD1. Trimming took 4 bases from V and 3 from J; bases not matched to a gene: 2. CDR3 length: 14 residues. Per germline, CDR1 SGHNT and CDR2 YYREEE (reference sequence). CDR3 in amino acids: CASSGQGADTEAFF. The CDR3, as DNA: TGTGCCAGCAGCGGACAGGGGGCGGACACTGAAGCTTTCTTT.

The V and J genes are TRBV19 and TRBJ2-1; a weak D match, TRBD2 (5 bases). With 3 bases removed from V and 5 bases from J, the gap between germline ends came to 11 bases. CDR1 is LNHDA, CDR2 SQIVND, per germline (reference sequence). The CDR3 has 14 residues. CDR3 residues: CASSMRTGNNEQFF. CDR3 sequence (DNA): TGTGCCAGTAGTATGAGGACTGGCAACAATGAGCAGTTCTTC.

The chain couples TRBV3-1 (or the pseudogene TRBV3-2) to TRBJ1-2, with 11 bases fitting TRBD1. CDR3 length: 17 amino acids. Trimming cost V 4 bases and J 7 bases; bases outside gene matches: 14. Germline-derived CDR1 and CDR2 are LGHDT and YNNKEL (reference sequence). The CDR3 reads CASSPQSWTGGIGGYTF. The CDR3 DNA reads TGTGCCAGCAGCCCGCAGTCATGGACAGGGGGCATAGGTGGCTACACCTTC.

V and J are TRBV15 and TRBJ2-3, with 9 bases fitting TRBD2. This CDR3 contains 16 residues. CDR1 is LNHNV, CDR2 YYDKDF, per germline (reference sequence). The trim removed 3 bases at V and 6 bases at J, leaving 10 bases unmatched. The CDR3 DNA reads as TGTGCCACCAGCAGTTTCGGACTAGCGAGGCCGGATACGCAGTATTTT. As protein: CATSSFGLARPDTQYF.

There are many counts of this clone. The V gene is TRBV5-6, the J gene TRBJ1-1; D gene uncertain. This CDR3 spans 14 amino acids. V lost 0 bases and J lost 4, with 10 bases in between. From germline, CDR1 is SGHDT and CDR2 YYEEEE. The CDR3 DNA follows: TGTGCCAGCAGCTTGGTTCGAGGCGGCACTGAAGCTTTCTTT. This sequence encodes CASSLVRGGTEAFF.

The chain joins TRBV9 to TRBJ1-1; D not certain. The CDR3 runs to 13 residues. Trimming cost V 0 bases and J 3 bases, with 6 bases left between them. In germline, CDR1 is SGDLS, CDR2 YYNGEE. CDR3 nucleotides: TGTGCCAGCAGCGTAGGAGATTACACTGAAGCTTTCTTT. Translating gives CASSVGDYTEAFF.